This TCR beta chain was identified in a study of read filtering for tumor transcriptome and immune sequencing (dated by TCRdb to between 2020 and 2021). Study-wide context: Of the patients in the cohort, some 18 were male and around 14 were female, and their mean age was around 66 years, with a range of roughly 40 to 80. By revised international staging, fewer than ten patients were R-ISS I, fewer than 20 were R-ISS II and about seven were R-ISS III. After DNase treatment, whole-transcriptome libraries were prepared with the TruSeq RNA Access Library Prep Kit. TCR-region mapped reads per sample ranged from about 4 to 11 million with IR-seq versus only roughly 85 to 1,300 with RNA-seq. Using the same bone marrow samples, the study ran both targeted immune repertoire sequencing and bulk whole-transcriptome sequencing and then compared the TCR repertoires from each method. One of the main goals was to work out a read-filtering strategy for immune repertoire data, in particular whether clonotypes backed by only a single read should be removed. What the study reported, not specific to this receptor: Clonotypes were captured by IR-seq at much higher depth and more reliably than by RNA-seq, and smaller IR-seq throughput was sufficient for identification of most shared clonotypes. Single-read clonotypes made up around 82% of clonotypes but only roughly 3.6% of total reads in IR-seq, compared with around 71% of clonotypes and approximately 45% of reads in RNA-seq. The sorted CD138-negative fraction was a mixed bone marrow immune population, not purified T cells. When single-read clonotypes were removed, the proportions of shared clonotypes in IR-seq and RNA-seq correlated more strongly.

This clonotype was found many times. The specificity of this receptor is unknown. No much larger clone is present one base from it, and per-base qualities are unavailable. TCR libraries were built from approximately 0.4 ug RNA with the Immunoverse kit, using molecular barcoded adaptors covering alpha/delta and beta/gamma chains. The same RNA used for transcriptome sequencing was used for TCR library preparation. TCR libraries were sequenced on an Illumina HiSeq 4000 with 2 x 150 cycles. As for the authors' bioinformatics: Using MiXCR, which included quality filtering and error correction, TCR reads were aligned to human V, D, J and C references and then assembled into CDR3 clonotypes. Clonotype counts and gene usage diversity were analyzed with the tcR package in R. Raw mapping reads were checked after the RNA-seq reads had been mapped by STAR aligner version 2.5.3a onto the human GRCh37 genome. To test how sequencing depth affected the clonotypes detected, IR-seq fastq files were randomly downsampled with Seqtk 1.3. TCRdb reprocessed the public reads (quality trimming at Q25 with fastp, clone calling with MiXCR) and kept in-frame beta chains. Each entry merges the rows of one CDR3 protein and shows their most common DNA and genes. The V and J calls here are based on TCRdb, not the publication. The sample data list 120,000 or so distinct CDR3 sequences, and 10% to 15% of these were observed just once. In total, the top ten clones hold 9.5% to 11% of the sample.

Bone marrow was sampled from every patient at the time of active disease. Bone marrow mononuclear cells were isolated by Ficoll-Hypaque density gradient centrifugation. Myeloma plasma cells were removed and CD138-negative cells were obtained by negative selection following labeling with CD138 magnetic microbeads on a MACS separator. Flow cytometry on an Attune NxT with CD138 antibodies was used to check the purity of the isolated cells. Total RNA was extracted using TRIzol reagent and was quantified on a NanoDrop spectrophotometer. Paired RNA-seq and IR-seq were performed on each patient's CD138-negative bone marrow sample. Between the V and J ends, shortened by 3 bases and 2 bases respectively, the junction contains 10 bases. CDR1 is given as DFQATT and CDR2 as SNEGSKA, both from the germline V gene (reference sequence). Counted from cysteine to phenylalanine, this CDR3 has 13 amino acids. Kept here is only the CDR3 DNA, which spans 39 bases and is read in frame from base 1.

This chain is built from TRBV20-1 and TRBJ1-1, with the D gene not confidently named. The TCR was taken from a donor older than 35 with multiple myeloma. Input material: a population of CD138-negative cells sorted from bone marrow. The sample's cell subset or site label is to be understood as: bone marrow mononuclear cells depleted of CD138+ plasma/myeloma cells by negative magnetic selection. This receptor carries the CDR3 CSASHITNTEAFF. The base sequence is TGCAGTGCTAGCCACATTACTAACACTGAAGCTTTCTTT.